One T cell receptor beta chain is described in this entry. Its antigen is as yet unknown. TCRdb ran MiXCR on the 5' RACE reads and lists one entry per CDR3 protein. The table shows 420,000 or so distinct CDR3 sequences, with around 20% occurring only once. The CDR3 is 15 residues long. Germline V CDR1 and CDR2: LNHDA, SQIVND (reference sequence). The V and J ends lost 6 bases and 4 bases respectively, with 18 bases between them. This entry is derived from a study of identical twins. Study-wide points: Fewer insertions were carried by abundant cord blood beta clonotypes, but none was seen in memory repertoires.

Sequencing was performed on naive T cells sorted from blood. This TCR came from a man between 45 and 60 years old in good health. The chain uses TRBV19 and TRBJ2-5; TRBD1 or TRBD2 may be the D gene (6 bases each). The CDR3, as DNA: TGTGCCAGTAGCCTAGGGGGGAAGACAGGAGAGACCCAGTACTTC. Its translation is CASSLGGKTGETQYF. Supplemented by reference TRBV19 and TRBJ2-5, the full variable domain reads DGGITQSPKYLFRKEGQNVTLSCEQNLNHDAMYWYRQDPGQGLRLIYYSQIVNDFQKGDIAEGYSVSREKKESFPLTVTSAQKNPTAFYLCASSLGGKTGETQYFGPGTRLLVL.